Listed below are T cell receptor beta chains from one sample, sequenced in a study of T cell responses to AZD1222 COVID-19 vaccine. Profiling relied on immunoSEQ multiplex PCR, and the TCRdb table lists in-frame clones only, not all of them. The table has about 200,000 clones, approximately 93% seen once; the top ten hold 0.9% to 1.1%. Sequenced material: peripheral blood, taken 28 days after the second AZD1222 dose. The origin of the receptors is an adult who received the AZD1222 COVID-19 vaccine. Each CDR3 is given without its conserved first and last residue. The order of the fields is CDR3 length, J gene, V gene, CDR3 protein.

>11|TRBJ1-4|TRBV5-4
ASSYAVLGKLF
>14|TRBJ1-1|TRBV6-1
ASSVNGQGAGTEAF
>11|TRBJ2-5|TRBV5-8
ASSLDWRETQY
>13|TRBJ1-2|TRBV24-1
ATSDPRGDLYGYT
>14|TRBJ1-3|TRBV6-1
ASSEIGHSSGNTIY
>13|TRBJ2-1|TRBV7-2
ASSPGPGRDNEQF
>14|TRBJ1-6|TRBV6-6
ASSYSRGPGDSPLH
>13|TRBJ1-2|TRBV27
ASSTRDRVLGGYT
>13|TRBJ2-1|TRBV5-1
ASSSGAGSYNEQF
>14|TRBJ1-1|TRBV18
ASSPLDRELIPEAF
>13|TRBJ1-5|TRBV27
ASSSRDRANQPQH
>15|TRBJ1-2|TRBV7-6
ASSLGGQGRIFYGYT
>14|TRBJ1-4|TRBV6-5
ASSYSQATTNEKLF
>12|TRBJ1-5|TRBV2
ASSEGWRGQPQH
>11|TRBJ1-6|TRBV2
ASTGVYNSPLH
>14|TRBJ2-3|TRBV5-1
ASSGGVSSSTDTQY
>12|TRBJ1-1|TRBV20-1
SASGSGTHSEAF
>13|TRBJ2-3|TRBV29-1
SSDWTGRSPDTQY
>10|TRBJ2-7|TRBV2
ASGTHSYEQY
>13|TRBJ1-4|TRBV9
ASSGDRGANEKLF
>11|TRBJ2-1|TRBV3-1/TRBV3-2
ATYRQGASEQF
>10|TRBJ1-1|TRBV2
ASSESGQGAF
>14|TRBJ1-6|TRBV19
ASSPWAPPRGSPLH
>8|TRBJ2-1|TRBV25-1
ASRAGEQF
>15|TRBJ1-3|TRBV4-1
ASSQDLVGSSGNTIY
>13|TRBJ2-3|TRBV29-1
SVLGQGIISDTQY
>13|TRBJ1-1|TRBV19
ASSMDLFGNTEAF
>12|TRBJ1-2|TRBV7-9
ASSISAASYGYT
>11|TRBJ2-5|TRBV30
AWSGTGWETQY
>13|TRBJ1-2|TRBV4-3
ASSQDSGTIGGYT
>12|TRBJ1-4|TRBV7-9
ASSVQGDNEKLF
>11|TRBJ2-7|TRBV11-2
ASSPRSVGEQY
>13|TRBJ1-2|TRBV5-5
ASSPPGGNNYGYT
>10|TRBJ2-5|TRBV6-5
ASKGQGETQY
>13|TRBJ2-6|TRBV6-6
ASSGQGTGANVLT
>12|TRBJ1-4|TRBV5-1
ASSLEGRNEKLF
>16|TRBJ1-6|TRBV21-1
ASSKVIRDRGRNSPLH
>12|TRBJ1-1|TRBV27
ASSQQGSWTEAF
>12|TRBJ1-2|TRBV5-1
ASNIGQGIYGYT
>8|TRBJ2-5|TRBV4-2
ASSGETQY
>12|TRBJ2-5|TRBV9
ASSVGADSRTQY
>12|TRBJ1-4|TRBV2
ASSVQGPNEKLF